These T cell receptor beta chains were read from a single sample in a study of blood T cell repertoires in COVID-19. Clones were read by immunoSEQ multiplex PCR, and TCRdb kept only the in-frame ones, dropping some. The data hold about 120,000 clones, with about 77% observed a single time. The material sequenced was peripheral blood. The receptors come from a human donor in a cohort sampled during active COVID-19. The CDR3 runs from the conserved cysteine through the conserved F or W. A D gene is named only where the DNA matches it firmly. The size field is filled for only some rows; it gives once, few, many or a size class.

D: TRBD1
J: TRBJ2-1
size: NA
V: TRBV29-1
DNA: TGCAGCGTACCTTCCGACAGGGGAATTTTAGACAATGAGCAGTTCTTC
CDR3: CSVPSDRGILDNEQFF

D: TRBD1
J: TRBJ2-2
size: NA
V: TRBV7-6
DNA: TGTGCCAGCAGCGGGGACAGGAACACCGGGGAGCTGTTTTTT
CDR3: CASSGDRNTGELFF

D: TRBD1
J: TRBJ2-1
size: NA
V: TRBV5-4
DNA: TGTGCCAGCAGCCGGGACAGGAACAATGAGCAGTTCTTC
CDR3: CASSRDRNNEQFF

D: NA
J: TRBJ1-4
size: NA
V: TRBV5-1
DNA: TGCGCCAGCTGCCTGTCGGCGGAGGGGGAAAAACTGTTTTTT
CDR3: CASCLSAEGEKLFF

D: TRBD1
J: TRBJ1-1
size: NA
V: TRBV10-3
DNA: TGTGCCATCGGCCAGGGGGGCACTGAAGCTTTCTTT
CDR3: CAIGQGGTEAFF

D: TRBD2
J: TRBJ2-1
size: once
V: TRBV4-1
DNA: TGCGCCAGCACCGGACTAGCGGGGGTGTACAATGAGCAGTTCTTC
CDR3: CASTGLAGVYNEQFF

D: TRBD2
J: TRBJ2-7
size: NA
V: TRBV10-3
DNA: TGTGCCATCAGTGAGACGGCTAGCGGTCCCTACGAGCAGTACTTC
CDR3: CAISETASGPYEQYF

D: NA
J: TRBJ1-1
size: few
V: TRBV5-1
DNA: TGCGCCAGCAGCATCAGGAAACCTAACACTGAAGCTTTCTTT
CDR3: CASSIRKPNTEAFF

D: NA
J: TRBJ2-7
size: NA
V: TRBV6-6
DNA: TGTGCCAGCAGCCGGGGGGCCTCCTACGAGCAGTACTTC
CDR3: CASSRGASYEQYF

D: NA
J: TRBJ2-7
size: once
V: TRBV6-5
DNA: TGTGCCAGCAGCCGAGAGGGACAAGGAGGATACGAGCAGTACTTC
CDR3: CASSREGQGGYEQYF

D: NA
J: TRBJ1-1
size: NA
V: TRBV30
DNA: TGTGCCTGGAACGGTCAGAACACTGAAGCTTTCTTT
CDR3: CAWNGQNTEAFF

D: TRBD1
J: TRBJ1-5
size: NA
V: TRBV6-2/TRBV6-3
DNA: TGTGCCAGCAGACCTGACAGGGGCCATCAGCCCCAGCATTTT
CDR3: CASRPDRGHQPQHF

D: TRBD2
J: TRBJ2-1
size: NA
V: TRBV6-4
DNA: TGTGCCAGCAGTGAAGGAGCGGGAGGGCCAAGTGAGCAGTTCTTC
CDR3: CASSEGAGGPSEQFF

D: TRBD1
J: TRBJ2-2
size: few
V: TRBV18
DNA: TGTGCCAGCCTGCTGGGACAGGGGTTGACCGGGGAGCTGTTTTTT
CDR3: CASLLGQGLTGELFF

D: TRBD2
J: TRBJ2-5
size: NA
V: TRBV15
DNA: TGTGCCACCAGCCTAGCGGGGGGGCGAGAGACCCAGTACTTC
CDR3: CATSLAGGRETQYF

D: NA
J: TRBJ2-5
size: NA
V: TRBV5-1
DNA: TGCGCCAGCAGCTTGGGTGTCAGCCAAGAGACCCAGTACTTC
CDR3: CASSLGVSQETQYF

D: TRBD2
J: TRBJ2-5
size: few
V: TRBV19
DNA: TGTGCCACCACACCCGGGGGGGGCCGTGAGACCCAGTACTTC
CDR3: CATTPGGGRETQYF

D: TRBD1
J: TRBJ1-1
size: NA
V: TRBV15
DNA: TGTGCCACCAGCCTCGGGACAGGGGCGTCAGAAGCTTTCTTT
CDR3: CATSLGTGASEAFF

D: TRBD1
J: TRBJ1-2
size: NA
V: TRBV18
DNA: TGTGCCAGCTCACCGCTCCCGGGACAGCACTATGGCTACACCTTC
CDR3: CASSPLPGQHYGYTF

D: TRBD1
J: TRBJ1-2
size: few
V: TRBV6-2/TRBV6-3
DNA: TGTGCCAGCAGTTACCGACAGGGGGCTACGCGTGGCTACACCTTC
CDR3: CASSYRQGATRGYTF

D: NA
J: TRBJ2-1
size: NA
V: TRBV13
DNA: TGTGCCAGCAGCTTAGACTGGGCGGGGGCATCCTACAATGAGCAGTTCTTC
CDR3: CASSLDWAGASYNEQFF

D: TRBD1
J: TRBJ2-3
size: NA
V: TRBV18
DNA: TGTGCCAGCTCACCCCAGACAGGGACAGATACGCAGTATTTT
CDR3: CASSPQTGTDTQYF

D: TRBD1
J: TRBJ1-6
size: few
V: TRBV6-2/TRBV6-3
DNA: TGTGCCAGCAGTTTCTCCGACAGGGGGAATTCACCCCTCCACTTT
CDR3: CASSFSDRGNSPLHF